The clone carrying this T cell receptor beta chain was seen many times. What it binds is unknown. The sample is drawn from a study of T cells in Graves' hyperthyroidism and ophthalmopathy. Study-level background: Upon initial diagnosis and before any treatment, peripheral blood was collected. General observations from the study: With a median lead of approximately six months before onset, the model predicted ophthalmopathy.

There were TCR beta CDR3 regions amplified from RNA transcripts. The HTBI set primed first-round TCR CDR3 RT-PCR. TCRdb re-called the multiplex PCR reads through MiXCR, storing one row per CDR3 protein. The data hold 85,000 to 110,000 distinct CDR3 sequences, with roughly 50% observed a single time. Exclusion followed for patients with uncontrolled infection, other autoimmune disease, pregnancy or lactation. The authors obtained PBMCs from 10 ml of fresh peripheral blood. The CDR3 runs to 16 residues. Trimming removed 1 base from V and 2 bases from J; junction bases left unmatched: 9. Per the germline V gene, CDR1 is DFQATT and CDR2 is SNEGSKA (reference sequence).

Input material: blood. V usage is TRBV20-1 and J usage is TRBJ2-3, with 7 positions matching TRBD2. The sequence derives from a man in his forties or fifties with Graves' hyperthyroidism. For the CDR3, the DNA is TGCAGTGCTAGAGCGTCGGGACTACCTTTCACAGATACGCAGTATTTT. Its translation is CSARASGLPFTDTQYF.